This T cell receptor (beta chain) was sequenced during a study of cytomegalovirus exposure and HLA in healthy donors (TCRdb year 2017). Regarding the complete study: According to an earlier analysis of 587 of the donors, 150 million to 200 million T cells yielded roughly 110 million unique TCR beta sequences and approximately 300 Gb of sequence data. Approximately 310 gigabases of sequencing data and tens of millions of unique TCR sequences were included in an early release covering 500 to 750 HLA-typed donors. Of the roughly 400 genotyped donors, about 84% fell in the genetic ancestry cluster associated with self-reported Caucasian donors. The study was designed to test whether signatures of past pathogen exposure could be identified by cataloging public T cell receptors. Using immunosequencing, the study profiled T cell repertoires from some 670 subjects and related those repertoires to cytomegalovirus serostatus. Besides the first cohort of 550 to 750 subjects, a separate validation cohort made up of roughly 120 different subjects was used. High-throughput TCR immunosequencing, statistical association of individual TCRs with disease status, and machine learning were combined to predict cytomegalovirus infection status. In a later analysis, previously published TCR beta repertoires from 666 donors were re-analyzed and high-resolution HLA genotyping was added so that TCR occurrence patterns could be studied. In the later analysis, no new phenotypic data were used to find candidate immune exposures; instead, reliance was placed on TCR beta sequences and their occurrence across donors. To decide whether each TCR beta V gene segment behaved as functional or pseudogenic, an earlier analysis of some 600 of the donors relied on high-throughput TCR beta sequencing. Donor age, sex, ethnicity and CMV serostatus were compiled alongside the repertoire data. A later genetic analysis used genome-wide SNP genotypes for about 65% of the roughly 700 donors, treating that subset as a discovery cohort. All discovery cohort repertoires had been generated using a single sequencing platform. Both class I and class II loci were covered by HLA typing, at four-digit resolution. Typing coverage differed by locus: A, B, C, DRB1 and DQB1 were typed in roughly 629-630 donors, DQA1 in 522, DPA1 in some 570, and DPB1 in around 490. Several DR-DQ haplotypes were handled as single units for association and clustering because linkage in the cohort was strong. On average, roughly 200,000 unique TCR beta nucleotide sequences were sequenced per donor among 398 genotyped donors of the cohort, with around 19% of those sequences being non-productive.

V is pared back by 5 bases and J by 5 bases, with 18 bases lying between the germline termini. CDR3 length: 15 amino acids, cysteine to phenylalanine. Only CDR3 DNA is held: 45 bases, read in frame from base 1. Reading the germline V gene gives CDR1 SGHAT and CDR2 FQNNGV. Comment on this clone: Its antigen is still unknown. Base qualities are not provided; no much larger clone lies one nucleotide away.

Overall study outcomes, separate from this receptor: Compared with the 666-donor mean, donors in an Asian-associated ancestry cluster had fewer N-insertions in productive TCRs, according to a later genetic analysis. Because counts were too low, about 18 rarely observed V segments, including chromosome 9 orphons, were excluded from the earlier analysis of a few hundred of the donors. Because some donors lacked HLA typing at each locus, the association tests relied only on the typed subset. According to the authors, the approach could potentially be generalized to other disease states and immunological phenotypes. Some IMGT-functional V segments, including TRBV6-2 and TRBV6-3, could not be distinguished by the 87-base-pair reads and were therefore excluded. Most CMV-associated TCR beta chains appeared to be HLA-restricted in a later analysis, and the HLA associations seemed to be driven largely by CMV exposure. Compared with equally common non-associated chains, HLA-associated TCR beta chains in a later analysis were more clonally expanded and had lower generation probabilities. In an earlier analysis of 450 to 750 of the donors, most TCR beta V segments appeared in productive rearrangements about 87% or about 30% of the time, broadly matching IMGT annotations. A later analysis found that TCR association rates varied across HLA loci, with DRB1 alleles showing the most associated TCRs and HLA-C alleles the fewest. Sequencing depth was assumed to be roughly uniform across donors in the presence/absence analyses, though that assumption may not hold. A further reported finding was that TCR beta sequences accurately predicted the HLA-A and HLA-B alleles for most subjects in the first cohort. Several of the top co-occurrence clusters appeared to be linked to parvovirus B19, influenza, CMV and Epstein-Barr virus, according to a later analysis. The only immune exposure information available for the cohort was CMV serostatus. An association between a missense DCLRE1C variant and V-gene and J-gene trimming of TCR beta chains was found in a later genetic analysis and replicated in an independent cohort. Linkage disequilibrium might explain the correlated functional status among segregating V segments, but an unknown experimental factor could not be excluded. When HLA alleles, especially DR and DQ, strongly co-occurred, TCR associations were difficult to assign to individual alleles. Only TCR beta chains were sequenced in this cohort, and the absence of alpha or paired-chain data limited detectable features. Most TCR sequences were observed very rarely across donors, whereas some public TCRs were present in many individuals. In vitro tests confirmed that a few of the cytomegalovirus-associated TCR beta chains recognize cytomegalovirus antigens. A group of highly shared sequence variants was considered likely to be a technical artifact of the sequencing pipeline. The study listed 150 to 200 TCR beta chains as associated with cytomegalovirus. The classifier was reported to diagnose cytomegalovirus status with high specificity and sensitivity in both the original and validation cohorts. In a later analysis, 16,951 TCR beta sequences were associated with specific HLA alleles at a false discovery rate of 0.05.

Libraries were prepared through the immunoSEQ multiplex PCR assay. For the multiplex PCR, a mixture combining 60 forward primers for TCR Vbeta segments and 13 reverse primers for TCR Jbeta segments was used. Amplification of the CDR3 region of rearranged TCR beta genes was performed with a multiplex PCR assay on genomic DNA. The Illumina HiSeq System was used to sequence the amplified TCR beta libraries as 87-base-pair reads. The paper's processing steps were these. Across the 500 to 700 repertoires, a later analysis counted approximately 75 million unique TCR beta chains, 9.5 million to 13 million of which were shared by at least two donors. A nearest-neighbor algorithm error-corrected the raw reads and collapsed the reads into unique sequences, merging closely related sequences to remove PCR and sequencing errors. CDR3 sequences were aligned to IMGT reference sequences to assign V, D and J gene segments. For a sequence to be retained, a match of at least six nucleotides to both a V gene segment and a J gene segment was required. Rearrangements were called productive when the CDR3 lacked stop codons and stayed in frame with V and J; all others were non-productive. Following IMGT convention, CDR3 was defined as the stretch from the second conserved V-encoded cysteine to the conserved J-encoded phenylalanine. The earlier analysis of around 640 of the donors excluded sequences that lacked an unambiguous match to a single V gene segment. An earlier analysis of 500 to 700 of the donors classified V segments as functional when productive rearrangements were above 56.7% and as segregating when the standard deviation between donors was above 5%. A statistical classification framework was built to diagnose cytomegalovirus status from the catalog of TCR beta chain sequences. V and J gene assignment, in a later analysis, came from comparing TCR nucleotide sequences with IMGT/GENE-DB human TR gene sequences. A later analysis assigned CDR3 sequences and most-parsimonious VDJ recombination scenarios with the TCRdist pipeline. In a later analysis, every TCR beta chain was defined by the combination of its CDR3 amino acid sequence and its V-gene family, and reads without a unique V-gene family were dropped. In a later analysis, approximately 640 highly shared, low-generation-probability nucleotide sequences were removed to address suspected cross-contamination and a sequencing artifact. In a later analysis, a clonal expansion index for each public chain was calculated from normalized within-repertoire ranks of inferred template counts. A later analysis computed generation probabilities with a VDJ recombination model fitted to out-of-frame rearrangements, and checked the results against IGoR. In a later analysis, hypergeometric tests were used to score TCR-TCR, TCR-HLA and TCR-CMV co-occurrence, with a repertoire-size bias correction applied to TCR pairs. To estimate false discovery rates, a later analysis permuted the HLA or CMV assignments 20 times. In a later analysis, co-occurring TCRs were grouped using DBSCAN, with TCRdist sequence similarity added in when clustering inside HLA-allele-positive subsets. Co-occurrence clustering excluded repertoires with fewer than 30,000 or more than 120,000 public chains, plus five with anomalous nucleotide sharing. The source is immuneACCESS, and TCRdb retained only in-frame sequences with V and J called. Part of the clones is not carried over; for the studies checked, unresolved V genes explain less than half of this, and the remainder is unexplained. The D gene and trimming were derived from the DNA, and the V and J assignments and clone size from that table. In this sample the table shows fewer than 150,000 clones, roughly 83% of which occur a single time. The ten largest clonotypes hold roughly 4.2% of the sample.

The cohort comprised 670 or so healthy bone marrow donors. Cohort members were all nominally healthy when sampled, although unrecorded immune exposures were likely present. The donor tested CMV seropositive, placing the donor among the 290 or so seropositive members of the cohort. A peripheral blood sample was collected from each donor, and TCR beta sequencing was performed on peripheral blood mononuclear cells. Genomic DNA extraction from the blood cell samples was performed with the Qiagen DNeasy Blood Extraction Kit. The sequenced sample consisted of PBMCs. In this chain, TRBV11-2 is recombined with TRBJ2-5; matching of 5 bases hints at TRBD2 as the D gene. The clonotype originates from a man aged 35 to 55 in good health and CMV-seropositive. The DNA reads as follows: TGTGCCAGCAGCGTCGAAAGGACTGGTAGGGAGACCCAGTACTTC. Its translation is CASSVERTGRETQYF.